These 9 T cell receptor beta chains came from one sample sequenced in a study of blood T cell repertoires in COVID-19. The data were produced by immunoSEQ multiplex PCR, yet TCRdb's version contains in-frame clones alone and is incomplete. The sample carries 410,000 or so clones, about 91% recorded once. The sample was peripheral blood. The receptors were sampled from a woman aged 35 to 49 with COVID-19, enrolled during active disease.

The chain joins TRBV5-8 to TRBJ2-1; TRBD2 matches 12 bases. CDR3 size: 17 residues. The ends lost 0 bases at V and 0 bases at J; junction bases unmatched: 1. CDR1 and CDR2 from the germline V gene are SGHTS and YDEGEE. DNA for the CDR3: TGTGCCAGCAGCTTGGGACTAGCGGGAGTCTCCTACAATGAGCAGTTCTTC. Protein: CASSLGLAGVSYNEQFF. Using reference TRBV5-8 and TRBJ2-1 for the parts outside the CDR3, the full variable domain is EAGVTQSPTHLIKTRGQQATLRCSPISGHTSVYWYQQALGLGLQFLLWYDEGEERNRGNFPPRFSGRQFPNYSSELNVNALELEDSALYLCASSLGLAGVSYNEQFFGPGTRLTVL.

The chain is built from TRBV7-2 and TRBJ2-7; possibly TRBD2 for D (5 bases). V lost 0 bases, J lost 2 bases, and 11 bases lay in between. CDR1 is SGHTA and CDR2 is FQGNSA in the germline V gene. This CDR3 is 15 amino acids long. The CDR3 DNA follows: TGTGCCAGCAGCTTAGCGATGCTAGCACCCTACGAGCAGTACTTC. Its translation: CASSLAMLAPYEQYF. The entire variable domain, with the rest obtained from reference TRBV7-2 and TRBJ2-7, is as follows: GAGVSQSPSNKVTEKGKDVELRCDPISGHTALYWYRQSLGQGLEFLIYFQGNSAPDKSGLPSDRFSAERTGGSVSTLTIQRTQQEDSAVYLCASSLAMLAPYEQYFGPGTRLTVT.

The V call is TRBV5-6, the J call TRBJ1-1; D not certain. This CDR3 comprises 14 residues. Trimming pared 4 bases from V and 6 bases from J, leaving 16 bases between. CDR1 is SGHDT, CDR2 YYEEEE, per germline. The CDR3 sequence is CASSPLGEAAEAFF. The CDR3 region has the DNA TGTGCCAGCAGCCCGTTGGGAGAGGCGGCTGAAGCTTTCTTT.

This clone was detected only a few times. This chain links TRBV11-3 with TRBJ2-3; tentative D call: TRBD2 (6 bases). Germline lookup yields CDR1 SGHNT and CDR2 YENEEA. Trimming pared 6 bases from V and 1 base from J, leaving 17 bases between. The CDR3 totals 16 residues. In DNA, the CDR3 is TGTGCCAGCAGTCCCGGGACTCCAGAAGGCACAGATACGCAGTATTTT. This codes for CASSPGTPEGTDTQYF.

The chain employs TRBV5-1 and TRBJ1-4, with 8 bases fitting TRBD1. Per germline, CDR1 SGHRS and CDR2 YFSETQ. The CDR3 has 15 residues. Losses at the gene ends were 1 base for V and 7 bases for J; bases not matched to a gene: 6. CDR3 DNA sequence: TGCGCCAGCAGCTTGCGGCAGGGGGCAAGTGAAAAACTGTTTTTT. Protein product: CASSLRQGASEKLFF.

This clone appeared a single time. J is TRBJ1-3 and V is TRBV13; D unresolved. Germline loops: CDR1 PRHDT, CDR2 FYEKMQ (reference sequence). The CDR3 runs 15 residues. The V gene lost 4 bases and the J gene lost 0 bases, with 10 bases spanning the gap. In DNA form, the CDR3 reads TGTGCCAGCAGCTCGGGTCGCAACTCTGGAAACACCATATATTTT. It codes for CASSSGRNSGNTIYF. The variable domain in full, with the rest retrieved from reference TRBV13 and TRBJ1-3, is AAGVIQSPRHLIKEKRETATLKCYPIPRHDTVYWYQQGPGQDPQFLISFYEKMQSDKGSIPDRFSAQQFSDYHSELNMSSLELGDSALYFCASSSGRNSGNTIYFGEGSWLTVV.

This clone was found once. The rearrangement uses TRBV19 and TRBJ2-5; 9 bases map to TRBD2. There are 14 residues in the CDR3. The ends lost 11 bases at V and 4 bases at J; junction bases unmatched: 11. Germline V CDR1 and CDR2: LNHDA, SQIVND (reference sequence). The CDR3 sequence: CARGGGSVGETQYF. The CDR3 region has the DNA TGTGCCCGCGGGGGGGGATCGGTGGGAGAGACCCAGTACTTC.

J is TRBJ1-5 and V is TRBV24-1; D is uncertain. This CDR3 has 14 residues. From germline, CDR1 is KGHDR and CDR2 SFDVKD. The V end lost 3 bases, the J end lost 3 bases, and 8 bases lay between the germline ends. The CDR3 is CATSDHRTNQPQHF. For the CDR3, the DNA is TGTGCCACCAGTGATCACAGAACCAATCAGCCCCAGCATTTT.

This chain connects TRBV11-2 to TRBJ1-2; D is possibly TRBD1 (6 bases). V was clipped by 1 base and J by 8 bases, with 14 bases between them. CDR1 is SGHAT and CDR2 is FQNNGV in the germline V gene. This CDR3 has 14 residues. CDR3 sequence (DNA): TGTGCCAGCAGCTTAGTAGGGCAGGGGAAGGGCTACACCTTC. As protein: CASSLVGQGKGYTF.